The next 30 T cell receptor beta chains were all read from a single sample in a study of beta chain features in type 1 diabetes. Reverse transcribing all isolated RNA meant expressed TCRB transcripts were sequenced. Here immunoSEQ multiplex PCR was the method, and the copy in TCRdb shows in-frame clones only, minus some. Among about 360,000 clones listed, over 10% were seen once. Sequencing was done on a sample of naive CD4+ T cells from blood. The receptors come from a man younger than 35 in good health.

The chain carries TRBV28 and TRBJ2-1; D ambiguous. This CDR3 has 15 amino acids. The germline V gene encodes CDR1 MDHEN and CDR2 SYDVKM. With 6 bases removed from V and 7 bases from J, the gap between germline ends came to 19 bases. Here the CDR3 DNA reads TGTGCCAGCAGGTCCAGGTTATTGGTTGAAAATGAGCAGTTCTTC. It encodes CASRSRLLVENEQFF.

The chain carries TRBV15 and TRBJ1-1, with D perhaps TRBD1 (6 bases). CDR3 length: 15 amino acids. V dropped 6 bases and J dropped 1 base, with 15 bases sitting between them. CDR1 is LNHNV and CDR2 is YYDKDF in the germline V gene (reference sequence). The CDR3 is CATRGGGRGNTEAFF. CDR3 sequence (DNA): TGTGCCACCAGAGGGGGGGGCAGGGGGAACACTGAAGCTTTCTTT.

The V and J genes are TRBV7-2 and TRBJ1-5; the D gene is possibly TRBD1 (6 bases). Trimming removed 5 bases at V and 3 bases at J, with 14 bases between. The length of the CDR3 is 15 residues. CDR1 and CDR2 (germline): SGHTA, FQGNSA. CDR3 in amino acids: CASSLGGGVNQPQHF. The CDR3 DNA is TGTGCCAGCAGCCTAGGGGGAGGAGTCAATCAGCCCCAGCATTTT. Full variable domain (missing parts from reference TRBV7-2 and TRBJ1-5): GAGVSQSPSNKVTEKGKDVELRCDPISGHTALYWYRQSLGQGLEFLIYFQGNSAPDKSGLPSDRFSAERTGGSVSTLTIQRTQQEDSAVYLCASSLGGGVNQPQHFGDGTRLSIL.

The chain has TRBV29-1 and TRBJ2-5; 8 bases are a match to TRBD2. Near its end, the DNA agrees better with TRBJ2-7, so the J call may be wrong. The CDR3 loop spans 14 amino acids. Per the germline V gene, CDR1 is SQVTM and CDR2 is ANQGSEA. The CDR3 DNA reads TGCAGCGTTATCAAAATGGCGGGAGGCTACGAGCAGTACTTC. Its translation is CSVIKMAGGYEQYF.

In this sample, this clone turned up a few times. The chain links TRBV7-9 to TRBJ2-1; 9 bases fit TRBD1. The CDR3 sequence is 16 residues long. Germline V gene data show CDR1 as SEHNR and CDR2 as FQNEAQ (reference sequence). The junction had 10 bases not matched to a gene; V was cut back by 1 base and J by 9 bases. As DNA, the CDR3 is TGTGCCAGCAGCTTAGAGTTCGGGACAGGGTCAGGTGAGCAGTTCTTC. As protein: CASSLEFGTGSGEQFF.

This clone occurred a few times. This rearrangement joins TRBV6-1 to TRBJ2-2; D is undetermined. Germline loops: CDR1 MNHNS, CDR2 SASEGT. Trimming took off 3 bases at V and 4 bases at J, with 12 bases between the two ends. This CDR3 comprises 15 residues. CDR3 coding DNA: TGTGCCAGCAGTGAGCGGCAGTATGGCACCGGGGAGCTGTTTTTT. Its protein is CASSERQYGTGELFF.

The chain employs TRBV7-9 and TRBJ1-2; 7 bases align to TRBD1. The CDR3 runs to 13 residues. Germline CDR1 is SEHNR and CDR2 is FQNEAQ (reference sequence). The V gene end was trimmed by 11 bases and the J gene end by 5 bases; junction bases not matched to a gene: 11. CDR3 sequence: CAANTGVYYGYTF. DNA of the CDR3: TGTGCCGCCAATACAGGGGTATATTATGGCTACACCTTC. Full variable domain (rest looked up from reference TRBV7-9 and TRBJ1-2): DTGVSQNPRHKITKRGQNVTFRCDPISEHNRLYWYRQTLGQGPEFLTYFQNEAQLEKSRLLSDRFSAERPKGSFSTLEIQRTEQGDSAMYLCAANTGVYYGYTFGSGTRLTVV.

The CDR3: CAWSGDRAYSYEQYF. The CDR3 DNA is TGTGCCTGGAGTGGGGACAGGGCCTACTCTTACGAGCAGTACTTC. The gene calls are TRBV30 and TRBJ2-7; 9 nucleotides match TRBD1. This CDR3 contains 15 residues. Trimming removed 1 base from V and 4 bases from J; junction bases left unmatched: 8. The germline CDR1 and CDR2 sequences are GTSNPN and SVGIG (reference sequence).

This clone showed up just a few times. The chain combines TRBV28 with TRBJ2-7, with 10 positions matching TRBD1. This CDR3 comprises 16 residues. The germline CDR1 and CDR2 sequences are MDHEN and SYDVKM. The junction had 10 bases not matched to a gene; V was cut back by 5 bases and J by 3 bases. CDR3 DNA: TGTGCCAGCAGTATCCCCGCCGGGACAGGGGACTACGAGCAGTACTTC. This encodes CASSIPAGTGDYEQYF. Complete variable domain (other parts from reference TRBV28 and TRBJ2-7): DVKVTQSSRYLVKRTGEKVFLECVQDMDHENMFWYRQDPGLGLRLIYFSYDVKMKEKGDIPEGYSVSREKKERFSLILESASTNQTSMYLCASSIPAGTGDYEQYFGPGTRLTVT.

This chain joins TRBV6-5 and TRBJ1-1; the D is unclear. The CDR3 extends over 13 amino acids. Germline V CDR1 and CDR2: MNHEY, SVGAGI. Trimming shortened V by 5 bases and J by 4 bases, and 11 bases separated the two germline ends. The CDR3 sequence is CASSAQGSTEAFF. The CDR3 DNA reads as TGTGCCAGCAGTGCCCAAGGGAGCACTGAAGCTTTCTTT.

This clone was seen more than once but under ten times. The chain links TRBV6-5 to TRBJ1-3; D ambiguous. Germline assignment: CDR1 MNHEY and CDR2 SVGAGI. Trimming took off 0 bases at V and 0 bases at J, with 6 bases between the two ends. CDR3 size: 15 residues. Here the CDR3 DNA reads TGTGCCAGCAGTTACTCGGCCAGCTCTGGAAACACCATATATTTT. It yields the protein CASSYSASSGNTIYF.

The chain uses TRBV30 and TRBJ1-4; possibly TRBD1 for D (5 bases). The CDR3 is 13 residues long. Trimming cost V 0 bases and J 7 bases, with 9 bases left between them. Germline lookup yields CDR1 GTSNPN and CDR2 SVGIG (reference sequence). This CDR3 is CAWSVLGGEKLFF. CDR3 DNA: TGTGCCTGGAGTGTCCTCGGGGGTGAAAAACTGTTTTTT.

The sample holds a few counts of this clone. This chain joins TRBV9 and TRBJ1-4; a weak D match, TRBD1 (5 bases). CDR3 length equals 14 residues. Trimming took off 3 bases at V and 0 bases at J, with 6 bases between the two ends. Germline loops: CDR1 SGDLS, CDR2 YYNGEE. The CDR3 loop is CASSAGTTNEKLFF. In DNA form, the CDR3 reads TGTGCCAGCAGCGCAGGGACAACTAATGAAAAACTGTTTTTT.

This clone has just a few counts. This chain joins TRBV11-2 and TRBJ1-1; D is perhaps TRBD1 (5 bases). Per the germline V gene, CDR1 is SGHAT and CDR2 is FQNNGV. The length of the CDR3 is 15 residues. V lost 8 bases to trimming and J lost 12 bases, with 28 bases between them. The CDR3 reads CASATGWLSRGESFF. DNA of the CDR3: TGTGCCAGCGCAACCGGATGGCTGAGTCGGGGGGAGTCTTTCTTT.

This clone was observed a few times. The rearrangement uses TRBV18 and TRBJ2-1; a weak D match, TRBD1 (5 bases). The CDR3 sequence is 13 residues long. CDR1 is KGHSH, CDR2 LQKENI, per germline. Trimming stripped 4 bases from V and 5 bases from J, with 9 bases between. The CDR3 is CASSLGAHNEQFF. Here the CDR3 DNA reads TGTGCCAGCTCACTAGGGGCCCACAATGAGCAGTTCTTC.

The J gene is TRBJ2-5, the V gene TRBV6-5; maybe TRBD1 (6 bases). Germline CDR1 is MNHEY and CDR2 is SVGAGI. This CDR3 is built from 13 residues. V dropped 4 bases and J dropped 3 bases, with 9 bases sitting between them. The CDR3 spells CASSSDRKETQYF. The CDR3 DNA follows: TGTGCCAGCAGTTCGGACAGAAAAGAGACCCAGTACTTC.

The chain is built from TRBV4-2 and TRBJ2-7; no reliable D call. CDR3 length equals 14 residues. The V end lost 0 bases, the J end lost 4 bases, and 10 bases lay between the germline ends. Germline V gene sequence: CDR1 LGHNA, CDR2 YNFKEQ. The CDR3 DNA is TGTGCCAGCAGCCAAGACCGGGTTGATTACGAGCAGTACTTC. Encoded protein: CASSQDRVDYEQYF.

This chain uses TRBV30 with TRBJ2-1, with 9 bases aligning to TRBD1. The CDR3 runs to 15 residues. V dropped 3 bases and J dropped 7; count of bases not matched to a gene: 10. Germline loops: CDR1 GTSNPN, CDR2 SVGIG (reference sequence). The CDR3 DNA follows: TGTGCCTGGAGCGCCGGGACAGGGCGTTGGAATGAGCAGTTCTTC. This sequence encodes CAWSAGTGRWNEQFF.

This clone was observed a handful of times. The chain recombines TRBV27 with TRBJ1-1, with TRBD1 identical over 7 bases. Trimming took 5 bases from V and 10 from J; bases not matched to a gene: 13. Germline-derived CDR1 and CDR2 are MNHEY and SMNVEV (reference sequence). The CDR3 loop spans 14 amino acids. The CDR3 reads CASSTSTGASGAFF. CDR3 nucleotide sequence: TGTGCCAGCAGTACCTCCACAGGGGCCAGTGGAGCTTTCTTT.

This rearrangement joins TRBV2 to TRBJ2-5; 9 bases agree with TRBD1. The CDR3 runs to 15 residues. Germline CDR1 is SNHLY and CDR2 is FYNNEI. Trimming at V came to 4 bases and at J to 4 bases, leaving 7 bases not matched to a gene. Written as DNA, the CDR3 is TGTGCCAGCAGTGTCCTGGGACAGGGAGGAGAGACCCAGTACTTC. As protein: CASSVLGQGGETQYF.

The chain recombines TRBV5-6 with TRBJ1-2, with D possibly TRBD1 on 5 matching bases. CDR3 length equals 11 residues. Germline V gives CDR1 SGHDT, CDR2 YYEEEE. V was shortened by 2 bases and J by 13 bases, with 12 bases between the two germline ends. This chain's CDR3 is CASSFRGLATF. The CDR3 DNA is TGTGCCAGCAGCTTTAGGGGCTTAGCCACCTTC.

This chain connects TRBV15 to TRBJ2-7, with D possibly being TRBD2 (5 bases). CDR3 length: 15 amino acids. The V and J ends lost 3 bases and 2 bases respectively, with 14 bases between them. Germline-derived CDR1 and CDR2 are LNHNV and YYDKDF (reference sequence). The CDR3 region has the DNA TGTGCCACCAGCAGCGGGGTTTTAACTCCCTACGAGCAGTACTTC. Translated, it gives CATSSGVLTPYEQYF.

The CDR3 coding sequence is TGTGCCTGGAACAAAGGGAGGGTGGGCAATGAGCAGTTCTTC. It yields the protein CAWNKGRVGNEQFF. This rearrangement joins TRBV30 to TRBJ2-1; the match to TRBD2 covers 7 bases. This CDR3 spans 14 amino acids. The germline CDR1 and CDR2 sequences are GTSNPN and SVGIG (reference sequence). V trimming: 4 bases; J trimming: 6 bases; junction bases outside the gene matches: 9. Combining the CDR3 with reference TRBV30 and TRBJ2-1 gives the whole variable domain SQTIHQWPATLVQPVGSPLSLECTVEGTSNPNLYWYRQAAGRGLQLLFYSVGIGQISSEVPQNLSASRPQDRQFILSSKKLLLSDSGFYLCAWNKGRVGNEQFFGPGTRLTVL.

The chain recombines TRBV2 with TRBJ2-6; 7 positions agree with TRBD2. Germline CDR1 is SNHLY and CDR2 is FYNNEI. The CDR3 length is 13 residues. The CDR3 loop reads CASGGLGANVLTF. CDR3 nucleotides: TGTGCTTCCGGGGGGTTGGGGGCCAACGTCCTGACTTTC.

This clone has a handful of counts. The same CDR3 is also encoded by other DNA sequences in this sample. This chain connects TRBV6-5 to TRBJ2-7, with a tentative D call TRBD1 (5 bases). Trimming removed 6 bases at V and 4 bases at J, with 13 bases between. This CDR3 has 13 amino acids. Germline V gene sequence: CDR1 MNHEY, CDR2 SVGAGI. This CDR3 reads CASSQGHSYEQYF. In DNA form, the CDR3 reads TGTGCCAGCAGCCAAGGACACTCGTACGAGCAGTACTTC.

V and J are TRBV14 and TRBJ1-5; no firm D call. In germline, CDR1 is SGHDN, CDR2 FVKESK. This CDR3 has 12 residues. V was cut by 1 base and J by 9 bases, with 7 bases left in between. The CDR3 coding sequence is TGTGCCAGCAGCCAAGTTTCCGGGCCCCAGCATTTT. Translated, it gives CASSQVSGPQHF.

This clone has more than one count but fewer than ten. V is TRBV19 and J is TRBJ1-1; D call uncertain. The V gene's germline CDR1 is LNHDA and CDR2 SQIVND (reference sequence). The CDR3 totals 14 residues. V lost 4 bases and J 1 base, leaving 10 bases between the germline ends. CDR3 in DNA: TGTGCCAGTAGTACACGTGAGGAGAACACTGAAGCTTTCTTT. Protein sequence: CASSTREENTEAFF.

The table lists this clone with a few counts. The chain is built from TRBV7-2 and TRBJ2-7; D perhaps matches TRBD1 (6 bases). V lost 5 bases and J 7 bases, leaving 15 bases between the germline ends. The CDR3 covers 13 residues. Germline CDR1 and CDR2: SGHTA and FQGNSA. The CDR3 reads CASSHRVPGEQYF. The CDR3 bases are TGTGCCAGCAGCCACAGGGTTCCGGGAGAGCAGTACTTC.

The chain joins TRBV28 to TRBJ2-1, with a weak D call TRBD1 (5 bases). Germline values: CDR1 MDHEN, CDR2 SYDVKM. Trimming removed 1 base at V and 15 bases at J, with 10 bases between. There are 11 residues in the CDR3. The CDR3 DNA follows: TGTGCCAGCAGTTTATATGGGGCAGGGTTCTTC. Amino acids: CASSLYGAGFF.

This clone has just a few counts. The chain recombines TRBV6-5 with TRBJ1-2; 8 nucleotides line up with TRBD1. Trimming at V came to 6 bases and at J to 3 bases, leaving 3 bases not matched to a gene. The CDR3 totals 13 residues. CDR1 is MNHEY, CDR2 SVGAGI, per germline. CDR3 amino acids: CASRQDRDYGYTF. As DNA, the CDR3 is TGTGCCAGCAGACAGGACAGGGACTATGGCTACACCTTC.